This TCR beta chain was captured by sequencing in a study of blood T cell repertoires in COVID-19 (dated by TCRdb to the early 2020s). Regarding the research as a whole: The collaborator samples originated in the United States, Italy and Spain and spanned the acute and convalescent phases of COVID-19. The dataset comprised deeply sampled blood TCRbeta repertoires from subjects exposed to, actively infected with, or recovered from COVID-19. The repertoires were made available in a free public database intended to serve as a resource for research on the immune response to SARS-CoV-2. The material from the prospective study consisted of cDNA or gDNA derived from T cells, B-cell-depleted T cells, or PBMCs. HLA class I and class II types, where available, came from metadata supplied by the sample provider rather than from assay-based typing. A de-identified subject ID, COVID-19 status, age in years and sex were almost always included in the sample metadata. The samples were drawn from two sources: the first 160 participants of the ongoing ImmuneRACE study, and fewer than 1,500 subjects contributed by 6 global collaborators. The paper's findings and limits, for the study overall: The quantity of clinical and demographic metadata differed by source and by participant and was supplied without curation.

Participants in the prospective study were enrolled through a virtual design, were aged about 18 to 90 years, and lived in about 25 United States geographic areas. To assign participants to cohorts, the prospective study relied on clinical history that participants themselves reported in a screening survey and a study questionnaire. For ImmuneRACE Cohort 3, a participant was defined as recovered based on two consecutive negative NP/OP PCR tests, clearance by a healthcare professional, or resolution of symptoms. In the prospective study, whole blood, serum and a nasopharyngeal or oropharyngeal swab were collected from each participant by mobile phlebotomists. Participants in the prospective study had the option to provide additional blood draws and questionnaires over a roughly 2-month period. Before DNA extraction, prospective study blood samples were shipped either frozen or at room temperature.

TCRbeta CDR3 regions were amplified from genomic DNA using the immunoSEQ Assay, a bias-controlled multiplex PCR. In the source study's methods: Within the assay, amplification of reference gene primers was used to estimate how many nucleated cells each sample contained. To quantify the absolute abundance of each unique TCRbeta CDR3 rearrangement, sequence reads were collapsed and filtered. Productive Simpson clonality was computed per sample as the square root of Simpson's diversity index over productive rearrangements. TCRdb stores this immuneACCESS table with in-frame sequences only. Part of the clones is absent; in the studies checked, under half of the shortfall reflects unresolved V genes, and no reason is known for the rest. From that table come the V and J calls and clone size; the DNA was used to work out D and trimming. This sample is represented by about 300,000 clones; 86% of them were singletons. The ten most abundant clones make up about 10% of the sample.

As encoded in the germline V gene, CDR1 is MNHNS while CDR2 is SASEGT. The CDR3 spans 13 residues, from the cysteine through the phenylalanine. The retained sequence is limited to the CDR3, 39 bases, with the frame set at the first base. Relative to germline, V is 1 base shorter and J is 6 bases shorter, with 7 bases between their ends. As concerns this clone: Its antigen is not yet known. No much larger clone exists at a distance of one base, and base qualities are not known.

Here the chain combines TRBV6-1 and TRBJ1-5; the D gene is perhaps TRBD1, on 5 matching bases. Sequenced input: PBMCs or T cells enriched from blood (not recorded which). The sequence was collected from a woman aged 18-30 years who had recovered from COVID-19. DNA sequence: TGTGCCAGCAGTGAAGAGGGGTCTCAGCCCCAGCATTTT. Its protein product is CASSEEGSQPQHF.